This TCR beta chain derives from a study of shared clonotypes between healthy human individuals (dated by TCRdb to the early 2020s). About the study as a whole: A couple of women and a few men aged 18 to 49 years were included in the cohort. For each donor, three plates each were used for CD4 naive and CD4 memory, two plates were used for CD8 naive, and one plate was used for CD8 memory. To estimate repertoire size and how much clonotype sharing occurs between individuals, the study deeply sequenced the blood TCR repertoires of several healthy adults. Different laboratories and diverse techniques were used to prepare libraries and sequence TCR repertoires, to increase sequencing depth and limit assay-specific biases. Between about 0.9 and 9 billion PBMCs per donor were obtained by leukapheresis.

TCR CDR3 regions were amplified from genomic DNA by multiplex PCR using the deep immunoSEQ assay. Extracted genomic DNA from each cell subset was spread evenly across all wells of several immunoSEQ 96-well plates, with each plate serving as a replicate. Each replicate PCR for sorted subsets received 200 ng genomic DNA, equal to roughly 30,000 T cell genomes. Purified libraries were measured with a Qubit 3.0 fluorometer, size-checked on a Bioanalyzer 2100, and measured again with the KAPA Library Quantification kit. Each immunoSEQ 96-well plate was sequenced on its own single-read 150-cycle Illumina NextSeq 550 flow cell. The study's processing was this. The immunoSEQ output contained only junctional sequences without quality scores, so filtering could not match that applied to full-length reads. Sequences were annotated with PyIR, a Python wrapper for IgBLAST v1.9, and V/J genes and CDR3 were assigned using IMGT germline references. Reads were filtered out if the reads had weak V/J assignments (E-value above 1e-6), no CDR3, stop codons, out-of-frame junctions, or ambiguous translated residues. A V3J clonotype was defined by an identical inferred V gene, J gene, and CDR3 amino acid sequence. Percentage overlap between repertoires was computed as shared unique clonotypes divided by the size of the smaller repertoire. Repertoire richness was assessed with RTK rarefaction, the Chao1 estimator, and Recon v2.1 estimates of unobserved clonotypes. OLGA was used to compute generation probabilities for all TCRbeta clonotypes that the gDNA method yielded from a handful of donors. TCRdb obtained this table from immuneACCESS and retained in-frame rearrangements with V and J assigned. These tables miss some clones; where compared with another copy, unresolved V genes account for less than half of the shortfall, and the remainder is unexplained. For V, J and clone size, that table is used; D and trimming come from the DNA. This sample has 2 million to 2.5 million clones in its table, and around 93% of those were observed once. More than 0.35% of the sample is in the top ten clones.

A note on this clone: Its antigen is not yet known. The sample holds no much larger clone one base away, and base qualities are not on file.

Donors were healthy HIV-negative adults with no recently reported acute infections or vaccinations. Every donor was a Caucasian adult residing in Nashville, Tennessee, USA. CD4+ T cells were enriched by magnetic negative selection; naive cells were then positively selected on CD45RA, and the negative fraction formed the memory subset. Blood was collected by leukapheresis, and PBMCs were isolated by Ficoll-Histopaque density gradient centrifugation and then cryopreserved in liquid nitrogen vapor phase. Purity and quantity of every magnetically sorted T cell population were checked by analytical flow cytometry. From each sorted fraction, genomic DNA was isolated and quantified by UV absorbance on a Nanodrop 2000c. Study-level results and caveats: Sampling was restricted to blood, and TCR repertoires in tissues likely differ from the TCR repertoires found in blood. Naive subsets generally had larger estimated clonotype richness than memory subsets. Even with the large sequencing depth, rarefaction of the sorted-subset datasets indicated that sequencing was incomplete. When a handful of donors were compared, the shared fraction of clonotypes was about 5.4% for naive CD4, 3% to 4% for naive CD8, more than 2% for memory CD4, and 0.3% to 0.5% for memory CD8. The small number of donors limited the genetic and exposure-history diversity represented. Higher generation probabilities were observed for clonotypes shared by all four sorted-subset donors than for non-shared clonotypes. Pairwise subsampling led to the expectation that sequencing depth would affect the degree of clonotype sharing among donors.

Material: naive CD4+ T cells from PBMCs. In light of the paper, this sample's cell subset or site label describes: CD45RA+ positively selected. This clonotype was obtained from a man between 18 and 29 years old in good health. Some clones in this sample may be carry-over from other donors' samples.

The CDR3 reads CASNPGTANYGYTF. The nucleotide sequence reads TGTGCCAGCAACCCAGGGACAGCCAACTATGGCTACACCTTC. The rearranged chain carries TRBV7-2 and TRBJ1-2; TRBD1 fits 7 bases in the junction. After removal of 7 bases from V and 2 bases from J, the junction retains 7 bases not matched to a gene. The CDR3 measures 14 amino acids from cysteine to phenylalanine. Only the CDR3 part of the read is kept: 42 bases, read in frame from the first base. The CDR1 and CDR2 encoded by the germline V gene are SGHTA and FQGNSA.